This T cell receptor beta chain derives from a study of CD8 T cells in ankylosing spondylitis. Study results and limitations: Several of the motif variants were reported before in synovial fluid and blood from reactive arthritis. Seemingly distinctive of ankylosing spondylitis blood was a TCR beta motif formed by eight highly homologous variants.

CDR3 size: 13 residues. The germline V gene encodes CDR1 SGHRS and CDR2 YFSETQ. Trimming shortened V by 0 bases and J by 10 bases, and 14 bases separated the two germline ends. On this clonotype: Its antigen is as yet unknown.

A single record per CDR3 protein comes from TCRdb applying MiXCR to the 5' RACE reads. The repertoire includes 750,000 to 850,000 distinct CDR3 sequences, 12% of them detected once, and 0.51% sits in the top ten. The TCR was taken from a male donor with ankylosing spondylitis. The sample was blood, either unsorted or a sorted T cell fraction (not recorded which). The chain joins TRBV5-1 to TRBJ2-7; D gene unclear. Here the CDR3 reads CASSLGAAASQYF. In DNA, the CDR3 is TGCGCCAGCAGCTTGGGGGCGGCAGCCTCCCAGTACTTC.